This T cell receptor beta chain comes out of a study of shared clonotypes between healthy human individuals. Study summary: Used for every donor were three CD4 naive, three CD4 memory, two CD8 naive and one CD8 memory plate.

Each of the donors was a healthy adult who was HIV-negative and had not had a recent acute infection or vaccination. Measured with immunoSEQ multiplex PCR; TCRdb has only the in-frame clones, and not every one. Found here are around 300,000 clones, over 75% of them singletons; the top ten hold roughly 16%. The table lists this clone with a count of one. The material sequenced was memory CD8+ T cells sorted from blood. Subset here: CD45RO+ cells pooled with CCR7-negative TemRA cells. This clonotype was sampled from a man in his late teens or twenties in good health.

The CDR3 sequence: CASSQGTSGRKYEQYF. DNA of the CDR3: TGCGCCAGCAGCCAAGGGACTAGCGGGAGGAAGTACGAGCAGTACTTC. The V call is TRBV4-1, the J call TRBJ2-7, with 14 bases matching TRBD2. Germline CDR1 MGHRA, CDR2 YSYEKL. The V segment lost 1 base and the J segment 4 bases; nucleotides outside the gene matches: 3. The CDR3 totals 16 residues.